The 10 T cell receptor beta chains in this list originate from one sample, sequenced in a study of blood T cells in healthy people across ages. Then a second PCR, running about 7 to 11 cycles, was carried out with a sample-barcoded 5' primer and a J-beta primer mix. MiXCR, run by TCRdb on the 5' RACE reads, gives a single entry per CDR3 protein. This table has roughly 1.5 million distinct CDR3 sequences, about 45% appearing once. Sequenced input: blood. These receptors were taken from a woman between 18 and 30 years old in good health.

The rearrangement uses TRBV9 and TRBJ1-3, with 9 positions matching TRBD1. V was pared by 0 bases and J by 2 bases, with 9 bases of the junction left unmatched. Germline values: CDR1 SGDLS, CDR2 YYNGEE. The CDR3 runs 18 residues. The CDR3, as DNA: TGTGCCAGCAGCGTAGTTGAAACAGGGGGCTTCGCTGGAAACACCATATATTTT. Translated: CASSVVETGGFAGNTIYF.

V usage is TRBV29-1 and J usage is TRBJ1-1, with 8 bases lining up with TRBD1. J was trimmed by 1 base and V by 4 bases; bases with no gene match: 11. The germline V gene encodes CDR1 SQVTM and CDR2 ANQGSEA. The CDR3 runs to 16 residues. CDR3 loop: CSVVGQGAFSNTEAFF. The CDR3 DNA reads as TGCAGCGTTGTCGGCCAGGGGGCCTTTTCGAACACTGAAGCTTTCTTT. Full variable domain (outside the CDR3, taken from reference TRBV29-1 and TRBJ1-1): SAVISQKPSRDICQRGTSLTIQCQVDSQVTMMFWYRQQPGQSLTLIATANQGSEATYESGFVIDKFPISRPNLTFSTLTVSNMSPEDSSIYLCSVVGQGAFSNTEAFFGQGTRLTVV.

The V and J genes are TRBV21-1 and TRBJ2-3; no check of the table's D call, TRBD2, against the DNA was made. TRBV21-1 constitutes a pseudogene. The CDR3 is 15 amino acids. The CDR3 DNA sequence: TGTGCCAGCAGCAATGGGACCAGTAGCACAGATACGCAGTATTTT. It codes for CASSNGTSSTDTQYF.

The chain joins TRBV27 to TRBJ2-1; 9 positions match TRBD1. The germline CDR1 and CDR2 sequences are MNHEY and SMNVEV (reference sequence). J lost 3 bases, V lost 5 bases, and 8 bases had no gene match. This CDR3 spans 16 amino acids. CDR3 DNA: TGTGCCAGCAGTCCCCAGGGACAGGGCTTCTACAATGAGCAGTTCTTC. This encodes CASSPQGQGFYNEQFF.

V gene TRBV29-1 combines with J gene TRBJ2-1; 9 bases fit TRBD1. CDR3 length: 12 residues. Germline CDR1 is SQVTM and CDR2 is ANQGSEA. The J segment lost 6 bases and the V segment lost 6 bases, leaving 3 bases of the junction unmatched. The CDR3 DNA reads as TGCAGCGTGGGACAGGGCCTCAATGAGCAGTTCTTC. Its protein product is CSVGQGLNEQFF.

This clonotype has more than one count but fewer than ten. CDR3: CASSLPSAIKNEQFF. CDR3 DNA: TGTGCCAGCAGTTTACCGTCTGCGATAAAAAATGAGCAGTTCTTC. The chain uses TRBV28 and TRBJ2-1; no clear D. CDR1 is MDHEN, CDR2 SYDVKM, per germline. The CDR3 totals 15 residues. The V end was cut by 2 bases, the J end by 7 bases, with 15 bases between.

V and J are TRBV9 and TRBJ2-2, with a possible D match to TRBD2 (5 bases). Germline V CDR1 and CDR2: SGDLS, YYNGEE. CDR3 length: 16 amino acids. Trimming left V 3 bases short and J 5 bases short, with 17 bases between. The DNA of the CDR3 is TGTGCCAGCAGCGGAGACGGGGTTTTTCCGACCGGGGAGCTGTTTTTT. Amino acid sequence: CASSGDGVFPTGELFF. The complete variable domain, with remaining parts taken from reference TRBV9 and TRBJ2-2, reads DSGVTQTPKHLITATGQRVTLRCSPRSGDLSVYWYQQSLDQGLQFLIQYYNGEERAKGNILERFSAQQFPDLHSELNLSSLELGDSALYFCASSGDGVFPTGELFFGEGSRLTVL.

Turning to this clonotype: Given a much more abundant clone one base away, this may be a read error. The rearrangement uses TRBV27 and TRBJ1-4; D uncertain. Germline CDR1 and CDR2: MNHEY and SMNVEV (reference sequence). The CDR3 runs 11 residues. V gave up 6 bases and J gave up 8 bases, with 7 bases separating them. CDR3 sequence reads: CASRGGEKLFF. In nucleotides, the CDR3 is TGTGCCAGCAGGGGCGGGGAAAAACTGTTTTTT.

The genes are TRBV11-2 and TRBJ2-5; maybe TRBD1 (5 bases). CDR3 length: 16 amino acids. Germline V CDR1 and CDR2: SGHAT, FQNNGV. V lost 5 bases and J 2 bases, leaving 18 bases between the germline ends. The CDR3 protein is CASSPTVGQLQETQYF. DNA of the CDR3: TGTGCCAGCAGCCCTACCGTCGGACAACTACAAGAGACCCAGTACTTC.

The genes are TRBV7-9 and TRBJ2-4; possibly TRBD2 for D (6 bases). Germline V gene data show CDR1 as SEHNR and CDR2 as FQNEAQ (reference sequence). V shed 4 bases and J shed 4 bases, with 20 bases lying between them. The CDR3 totals 17 residues. CDR3 in amino acids: CASSSAAGTPLKNIQYF. DNA for the CDR3: TGTGCCAGCAGCTCCGCGGCCGGGACTCCCTTAAAAAACATTCAGTACTTC.